This TCR beta chain was documented in a study of T-cell reconstitution after alpha-beta-depleted transplantation in children. General study findings and limits: Reportedly, roughly two months post-transplant, alpha-beta T cells arose from several hundred expanded graft clones. After transplant, high TCRbeta diversity at day 60 in some patients arose from surviving recipient T cells and thymic progenitors. T-cell counts and diversity at one year following transplant were attributed mainly to newly produced T cells.

Concerning this clonotype itself: Its target is unknown. Likely a read error: the CDR3 ends without its conserved phenylalanine or tryptophan.

Germline V gives CDR1 SQVTM, CDR2 ANQGSEA. CDR3 size: 13 residues. Unique molecular identifiers were built into the TCRbeta library. TCRdb fed the PCR reads into MiXCR, producing one record per CDR3 protein. The table has 200,000 to 250,000 distinct CDR3 sequences, roughly 10% seen once; the top ten hold over 25%. The source material was PBMCs, sampled before TCRalphabeta/CD19-depleted stem cell transplant. This TCR derives from a child under two years old with acute myeloid leukemia, due to receive a stem cell transplant. The J gene is TRBJ2-1, the V gene TRBV29-1; 7 nucleotides match TRBD2. This CDR3 reads CSSSGDSYNEQFY. CDR3 nucleotide sequence: TGCAGTTCGAGCGGGGACTCCTACAATGAGCAGTTCTAC.